The clone carrying this T cell receptor beta chain appeared a few times. The sample originates from a study of blood T cell repertoires in COVID-19. Across the whole study: Italy, Spain and the United States were the sources of the convalescent and acute COVID-19 samples.

The method was immunoSEQ multiplex PCR; TCRdb's version includes in-frame clones alone and lacks a portion of them. Among around 200,000 clones listed, over 75% were seen once. The source material was peripheral blood. The receptor was isolated from a man in his forties with active or convalescent COVID-19.

Here the CDR3 DNA reads TGTGCCAGCAGCTTAAAACTAGCGGGGGGGACAGATACGCAGTATTTT. Translation gives CASSLKLAGGTDTQYF. This chain uses TRBV5-8 with TRBJ2-3; 13 bases are shared with TRBD2. Germline lookup yields CDR1 SGHTS and CDR2 YDEGEE. V lost 2 bases to trimming and J lost 3 bases; unmatched junction nucleotides: 3. There are 16 residues in the CDR3.